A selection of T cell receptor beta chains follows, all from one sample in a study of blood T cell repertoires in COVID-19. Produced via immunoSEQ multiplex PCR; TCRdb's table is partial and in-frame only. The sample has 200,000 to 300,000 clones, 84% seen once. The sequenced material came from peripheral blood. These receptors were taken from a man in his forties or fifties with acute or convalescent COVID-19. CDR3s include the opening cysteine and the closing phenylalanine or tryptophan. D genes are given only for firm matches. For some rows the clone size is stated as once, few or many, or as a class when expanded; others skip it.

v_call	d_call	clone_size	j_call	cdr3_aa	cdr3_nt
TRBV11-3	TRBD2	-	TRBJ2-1	CASSPLAGGPMNEQFF	TGTGCCAGCAGTCCATTAGCGGGAGGGCCGATGAATGAGCAGTTCTTC
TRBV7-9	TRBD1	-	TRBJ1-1	CASSIQGTEAFF	TGTGCCAGCAGCATACAGGGGACTGAAGCTTTCTTT
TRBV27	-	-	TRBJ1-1	CASNTPGGGEAFF	TGTGCCAGCAACACCCCCGGCGGGGGGGAAGCTTTCTTT
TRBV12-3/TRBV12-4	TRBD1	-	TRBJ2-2	CASSRQGTGELFF	TGTGCCAGCAGTCGACAGGGGACCGGGGAGCTGTTTTTT
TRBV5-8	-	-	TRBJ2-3	CASSTGQNKDTQYF	TGTGCCAGCAGCACAGGACAGAATAAGGATACGCAGTATTTT
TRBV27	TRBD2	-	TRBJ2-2	CASSLQAVRLAENTGELFF	TGTGCCAGCAGTTTACAGGCCGTTAGACTAGCCGAAAACACCGGGGAGCTGTTTTTT
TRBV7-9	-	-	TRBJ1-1	CASTQEVNTEAFF	TGTGCCAGCACCCAGGAGGTGAACACTGAAGCTTTCTTT
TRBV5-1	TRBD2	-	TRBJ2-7	CASSLGGGRSDEQYF	TGCGCCAGCAGCTTGGGTGGCGGGAGGAGCGACGAGCAGTACTTC
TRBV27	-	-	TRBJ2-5	CASSLAGALRAETQYF	TGTGCCAGCAGTTTGGCAGGGGCTCTACGGGCGGAGACCCAGTACTTC
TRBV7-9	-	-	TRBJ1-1	CASSFQGGGTEAFF	TGTGCCAGCAGTTTTCAGGGTGGCGGCACTGAAGCTTTCTTT
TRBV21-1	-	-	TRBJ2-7	CASSKRNGGDSYEQYF	TGTGCCAGCAGCAAAAGAAACGGCGGAGACTCCTACGAGCAGTACTTC
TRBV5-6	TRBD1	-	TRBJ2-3	CASSPGQHTDTQYF	TGTGCCAGCAGCCCGGGACAGCACACAGATACGCAGTATTTT
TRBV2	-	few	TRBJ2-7	CASSPRSYEQYF	TGTGCCAGCAGTCCCCGCTCCTACGAGCAGTACTTC
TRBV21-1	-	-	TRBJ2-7	CASSKGHYPSYEQYF	TGTGCCAGCAGTAAGGGACATTACCCCTCCTACGAGCAGTACTTC
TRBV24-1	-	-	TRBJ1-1	CATSDRGTEAFF	TGTGCCACCAGTGATAGGGGAACTGAAGCTTTCTTT
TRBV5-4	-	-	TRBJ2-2	CASRGPGAPLNTGELFF	TGTGCCAGCAGGGGGCCGGGAGCGCCTTTGAACACCGGGGAGCTGTTTTTT
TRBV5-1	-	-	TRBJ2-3	CASSSGVPTDTQYF	TGCGCCAGCAGCTCCGGGGTCCCCACAGATACGCAGTATTTT
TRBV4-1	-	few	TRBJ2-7	CASSQEMTVYPYEQYF	TGCGCCAGCAGCCAAGAAATGACAGTGTATCCCTACGAGCAGTACTTC
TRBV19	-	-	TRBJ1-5	CASSITGRSNQPQHF	TGTGCCAGTAGTATCACGGGGAGGAGCAATCAGCCCCAGCATTTT
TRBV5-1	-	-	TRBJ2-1	CASSFLRSRTGEQFF	TGCGCCAGCAGCTTTTTGCGAAGTCGGACGGGGGAGCAGTTCTTC
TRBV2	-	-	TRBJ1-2	CASMGSYGYTF	TGTGCCAGCATGGGCTCCTATGGCTACACCTTC
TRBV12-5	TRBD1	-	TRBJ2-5	CASGSGTGTLETQYF	TGTGCTAGTGGTTCCGGGACAGGGACTTTGGAGACCCAGTACTTC
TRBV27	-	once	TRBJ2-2	CASSLGAGISNTGELFF	TGTGCCAGCAGTTTAGGGGCAGGGATTTCGAACACCGGGGAGCTGTTTTTT
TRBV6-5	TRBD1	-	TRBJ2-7	CASSYSAGGLYEQYF	TGTGCCAGCAGTTACTCAGCAGGGGGTCTCTACGAGCAGTACTTC
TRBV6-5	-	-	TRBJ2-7	CASSYFQGGPYEQYF	TGTGCCAGCAGCTACTTCCAGGGGGGTCCCTACGAGCAGTACTTC